The clone carrying this TCR beta chain appeared a single time. This record comes from a study of T cell changes during pregnancy in multiple sclerosis. Repertoires were generated with immunoSEQ multiplex PCR, while TCRdb's copy carries only in-frame clones and drops some. The sample has just under 60,000 clones; 80% to 95% are singletons. This CDR3 has 12 amino acids. From germline, CDR1 is MNHEY and CDR2 SMNVEV (reference sequence). The source material was peripheral blood, sampled in the first trimester of pregnancy. This chain joins TRBV27 and TRBJ1-3; D uncertain. The TCR comes from a female donor with multiple sclerosis, enrolled in a pregnancy study. DNA for the CDR3: TGTCCCCGAGGATCCTCTGGAAACACCATATATTTT. This sequence encodes CPRGSSGNTIYF.